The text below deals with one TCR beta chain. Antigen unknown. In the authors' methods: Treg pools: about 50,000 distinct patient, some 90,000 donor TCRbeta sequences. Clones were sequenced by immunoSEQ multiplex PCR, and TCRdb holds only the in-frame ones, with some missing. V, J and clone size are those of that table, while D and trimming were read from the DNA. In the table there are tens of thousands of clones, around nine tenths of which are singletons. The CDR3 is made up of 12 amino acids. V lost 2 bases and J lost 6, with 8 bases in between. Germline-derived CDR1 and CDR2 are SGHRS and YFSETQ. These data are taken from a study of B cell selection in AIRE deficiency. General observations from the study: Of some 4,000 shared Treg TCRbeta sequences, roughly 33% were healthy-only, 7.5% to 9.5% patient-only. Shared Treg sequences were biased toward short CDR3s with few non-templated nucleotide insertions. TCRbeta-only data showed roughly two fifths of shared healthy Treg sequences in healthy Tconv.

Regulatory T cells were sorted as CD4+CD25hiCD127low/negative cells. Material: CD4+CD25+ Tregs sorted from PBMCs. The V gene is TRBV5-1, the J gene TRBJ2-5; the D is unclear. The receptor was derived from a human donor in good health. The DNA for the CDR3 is TGCGCCAGCAGCTTAGGGCAGCAGACCCAGTACTTC. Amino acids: CASSLGQQTQYF.